This T cell receptor beta chain was obtained from a study of T cells in Graves' hyperthyroidism and ophthalmopathy. Germline V gives CDR1 PRHDT, CDR2 FYEKMQ (reference sequence). The CDR3 length is 14 residues. V was pared by 1 base and J by 0 bases, with 6 bases between. This clonotype appeared many times. Amplified TCR beta CDR3 regions derived from RNA transcripts. First-round RT-PCR targeting the TCR CDR3 was performed with the HTBI primer set. TCRdb called the multiplex PCR reads again in MiXCR, with one record for every CDR3 protein. The data hold about 180,000 distinct CDR3 sequences, with about 18% observed a single time. Diagnosis relied on clinical symptoms, serum thyroxine and TRAb, thyroid ultrasound and orbital computed tomography.

The V and J genes are TRBV13 and TRBJ2-5; the D is unclear. This clonotype originated in a woman in her fifties or sixties with Graves' hyperthyroidism. The sequenced sample was blood. CDR3: CASSLVGYQETQYF. The CDR3 nucleotides are TGTGCCAGCAGCTTAGTAGGGTACCAAGAGACCCAGTACTTC.